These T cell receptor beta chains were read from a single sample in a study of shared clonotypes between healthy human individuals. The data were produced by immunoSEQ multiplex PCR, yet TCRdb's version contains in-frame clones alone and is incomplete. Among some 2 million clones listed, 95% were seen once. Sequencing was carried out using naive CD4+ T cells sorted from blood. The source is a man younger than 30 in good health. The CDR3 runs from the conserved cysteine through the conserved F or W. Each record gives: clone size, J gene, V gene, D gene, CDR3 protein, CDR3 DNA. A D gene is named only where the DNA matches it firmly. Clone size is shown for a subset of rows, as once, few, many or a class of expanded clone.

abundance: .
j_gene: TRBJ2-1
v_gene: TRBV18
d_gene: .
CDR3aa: CASSPLQGGSYNEQFF
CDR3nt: TGTGCCAGCTCACCACTGCAGGGGGGCTCCTACAATGAGCAGTTCTTC

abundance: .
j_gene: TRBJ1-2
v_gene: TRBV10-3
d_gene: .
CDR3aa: CATFRRNRIGGYTF
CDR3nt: TGTGCCACATTCCGGCGGAATAGAATCGGTGGCTACACCTTC

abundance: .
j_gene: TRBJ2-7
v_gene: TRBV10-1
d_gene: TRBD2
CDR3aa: CASSTGGSSYEQYF
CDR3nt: TGCGCCAGCAGTACCGGGGGGTCCTCCTACGAGCAGTACTTC

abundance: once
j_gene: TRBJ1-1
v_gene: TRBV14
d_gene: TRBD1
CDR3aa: CASSPRGRSTEAFF
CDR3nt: TGTGCCAGCAGCCCCAGGGGGCGGAGCACTGAAGCTTTCTTT

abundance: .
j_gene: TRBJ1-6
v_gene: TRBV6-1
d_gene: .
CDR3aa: CASKEGGDNSPLHF
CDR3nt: TGTGCCAGCAAAGAGGGGGGTGATAATTCACCCCTCCACTTT

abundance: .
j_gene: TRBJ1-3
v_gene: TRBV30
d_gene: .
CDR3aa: CAWNGVKPSGNTIYF
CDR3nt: TGTGCCTGGAACGGGGTTAAGCCCTCTGGAAACACCATATATTTT

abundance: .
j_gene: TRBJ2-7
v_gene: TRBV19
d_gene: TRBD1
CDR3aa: CASSPGQAYTYEQYF
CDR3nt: TGTGCCAGTAGCCCGGGACAGGCATATACCTACGAGCAGTACTTC

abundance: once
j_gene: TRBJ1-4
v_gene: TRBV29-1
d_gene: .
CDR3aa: CSVGAGAGEKLFF
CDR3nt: TGCAGCGTTGGGGCGGGGGCAGGGGAAAAACTGTTTTTT

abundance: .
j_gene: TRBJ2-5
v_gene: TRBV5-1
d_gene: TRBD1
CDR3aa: CASSRDSFQETQYF
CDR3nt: TGCGCCAGCAGCCGGGACAGCTTCCAAGAGACCCAGTACTTC

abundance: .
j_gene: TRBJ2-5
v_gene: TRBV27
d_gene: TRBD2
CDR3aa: CASIPGTSGGVWGTLAKETQYF
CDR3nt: TGTGCCAGCATCCCCGGGACTAGCGGGGGGGTCTGGGGAACTTTGGCAAAAGAGACCCAGTACTTC

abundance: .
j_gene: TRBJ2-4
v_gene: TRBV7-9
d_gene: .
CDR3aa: CASSLGNIQYF
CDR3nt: TGTGCCAGCAGCTTGGGAAACATTCAGTACTTC

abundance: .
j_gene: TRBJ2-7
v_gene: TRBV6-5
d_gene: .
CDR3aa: CASSYSGDSGGEQYF
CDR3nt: TGTGCCAGCAGTTACTCAGGAGACTCGGGCGGGGAGCAGTACTTC

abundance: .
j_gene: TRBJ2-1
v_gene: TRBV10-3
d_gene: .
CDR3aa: CAISDNQGTEQFF
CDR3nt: TGTGCCATCAGTGACAATCAGGGGACTGAGCAGTTCTTC

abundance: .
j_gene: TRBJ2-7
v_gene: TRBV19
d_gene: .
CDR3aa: CASSIEGGSSYEQYF
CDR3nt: TGTGCCAGTAGTATCGAAGGAGGGAGCTCCTACGAGCAGTACTTC

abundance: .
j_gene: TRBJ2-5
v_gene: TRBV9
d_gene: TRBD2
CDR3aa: CASSAPSGTSGATPGVIRETQYF
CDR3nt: TGTGCCAGCAGCGCCCCTTCCGGGACTAGCGGGGCAACACCCGGGGTTATTAGAGAGACCCAGTACTTC

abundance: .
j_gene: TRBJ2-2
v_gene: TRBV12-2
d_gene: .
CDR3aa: CARMQHQGARTGELFF
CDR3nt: TGTGCAAGAATGCAACATCAGGGGGCGCGGACCGGGGAGCTGTTTTTT

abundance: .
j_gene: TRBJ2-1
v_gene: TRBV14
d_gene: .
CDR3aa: CASSQWPSGGNNEQFF
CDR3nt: TGTGCCAGCAGCCAATGGCCGTCGGGCGGGAACAATGAGCAGTTCTTC

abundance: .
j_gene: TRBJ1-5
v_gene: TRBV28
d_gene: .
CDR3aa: CASSLTGGQPQHF
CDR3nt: TGTGCCAGCAGTTTAACGGGGGGACAGCCCCAGCATTTT

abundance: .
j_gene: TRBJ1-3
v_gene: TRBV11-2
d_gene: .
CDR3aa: CASSPLAGTYSGNTIYF
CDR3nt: TGTGCCAGCAGCCCCCTGGCAGGGACCTACTCTGGAAACACCATATATTTT

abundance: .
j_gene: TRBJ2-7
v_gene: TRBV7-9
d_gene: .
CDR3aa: CASSLLGGLSSYEQYF
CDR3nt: TGTGCCAGCAGCTTACTTGGGGGTTTGAGCTCCTACGAGCAGTACTTC

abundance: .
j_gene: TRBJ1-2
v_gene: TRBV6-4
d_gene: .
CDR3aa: CASSDSGGGYTF
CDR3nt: TGTGCCAGCAGTGACTCGGGGGGAGGCTACACCTTC

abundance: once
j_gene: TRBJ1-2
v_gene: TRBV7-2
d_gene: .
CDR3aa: CASSLRQQDGYTF
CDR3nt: TGTGCCAGCAGCTTACGACAGCAAGATGGCTACACCTTC

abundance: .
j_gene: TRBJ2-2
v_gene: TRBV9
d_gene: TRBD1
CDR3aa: CASSAGQVRTGELFF
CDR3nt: TGTGCCAGCAGCGCCGGACAGGTCCGCACCGGGGAGCTGTTTTTT

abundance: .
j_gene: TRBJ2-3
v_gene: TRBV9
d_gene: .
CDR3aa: CASSVDPGDRGVDTQYF
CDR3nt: TGTGCCAGCAGCGTAGACCCGGGGGACCGAGGCGTAGATACGCAGTATTTT